The table lists the clone carrying this TCR beta chain with many counts. The data originate from a study of T cell repertoires in cytomegalovirus infection. TCRdb fed the reads into MiXCR, producing one record per CDR3 protein. The repertoire has under 150,000 distinct CDR3 sequences, 7% to 9.5% of them found once; the top ten carry about a tenth. This clonotype was sampled from a human donor in good health (CMV status not recorded). Some clones in this sample may be carry-over from other donors' samples. The sequencing input was PBMCs.

CDR3 coding DNA: TGTGCCAGCAGTTGGACCGGCTATGGCTACACCTTC. Translation gives CASSWTGYGYTF. The rearrangement uses TRBV12-3 or TRBV12-4 and TRBJ1-2, with no clear D. V was trimmed by 4 bases and J by 4 bases, leaving 7 bases between them. This CDR3 contains 12 residues.